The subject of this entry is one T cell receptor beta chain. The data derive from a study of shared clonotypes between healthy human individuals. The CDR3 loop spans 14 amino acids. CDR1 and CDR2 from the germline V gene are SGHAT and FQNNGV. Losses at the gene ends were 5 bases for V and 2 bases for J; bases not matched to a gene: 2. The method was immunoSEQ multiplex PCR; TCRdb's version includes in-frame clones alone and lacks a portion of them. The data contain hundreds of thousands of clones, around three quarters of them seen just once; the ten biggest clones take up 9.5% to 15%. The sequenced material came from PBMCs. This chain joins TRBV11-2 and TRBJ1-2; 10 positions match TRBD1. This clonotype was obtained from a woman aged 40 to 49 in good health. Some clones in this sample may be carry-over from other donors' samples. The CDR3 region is CASSQDRGNYGYTF. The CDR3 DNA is TGTGCCAGCAGCCAGGACAGGGGGAACTATGGCTACACCTTC.